The sequence of this T cell receptor (beta chain) was determined in a study of control samples from healthy donors and cancer patients. This clone was counted once. Assay used: immunoSEQ multiplex PCR; TCRdb lists only in-frame clones, some missing. The table has about 160,000 clones, roughly 94% seen once; the top ten hold 7.5% to 8.5%. Germline V lookup: CDR1 KGHDR, CDR2 SFDVKD. This CDR3 region has 14 residues. V lost 4 bases, J lost 6 bases, and 5 bases stayed unmatched. The TCR comes from a woman between 35 and 50 years old in good health. The sample consisted of blood. The chain uses TRBV24-1 and TRBJ1-5; 7 bases agree with TRBD1. The CDR3 region has the DNA TGTGCCACCAGTGACGACAGGGCCAGTCAGCCCCAGCATTTT. Residues: CATSDDRASQPQHF.